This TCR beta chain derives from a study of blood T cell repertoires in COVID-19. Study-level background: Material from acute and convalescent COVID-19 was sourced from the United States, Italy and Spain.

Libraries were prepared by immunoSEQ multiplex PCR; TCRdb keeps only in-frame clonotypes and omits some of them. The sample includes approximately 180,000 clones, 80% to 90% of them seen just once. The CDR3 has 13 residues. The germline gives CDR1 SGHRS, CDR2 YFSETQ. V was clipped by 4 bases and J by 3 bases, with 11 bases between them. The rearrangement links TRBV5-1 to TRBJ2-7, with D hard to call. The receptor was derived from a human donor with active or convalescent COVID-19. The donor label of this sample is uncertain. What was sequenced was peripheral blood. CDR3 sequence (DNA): TGCGCCAGCAGCGCTGAATCGAGCTACGAGCAGTACTTC. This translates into CASSAESSYEQYF. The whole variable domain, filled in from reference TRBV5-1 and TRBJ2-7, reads KAGVTQTPRYLIKTRGQQVTLSCSPISGHRSVSWYQQTPGQGLQFLFEYFSETQRNKGNFPGRFSGRQFSNSRSEMNVSTLELGDSALYLCASSAESSYEQYFGPGTRLTVT.